The TCR beta chain under discussion was sequenced for a study of identical twins. Whole-study results and caveats: Abundant beta clonotypes from cord blood bore fewer insertions; memory repertoires lacked this pattern.

On this clonotype: Its antigen is still unknown.

MiXCR was run by TCRdb on the 5' RACE reads, yielding one entry per CDR3 protein. This sample has approximately 410,000 distinct CDR3 sequences, with around a sixth found just once. The V gene lost 4 bases and the J gene lost 3 bases, with 14 bases spanning the gap. Germline V lookup: CDR1 MNHNS, CDR2 SASEGT. This CDR3 has 15 residues. The TCR originated in a man aged 45-65 years in good health. The source material was naive T cells sorted from blood. The V and J genes are TRBV6-1 and TRBJ2-3, with unresolved D. The CDR3 DNA sequence: TGTGCCAGCAGTGCCGCCAATCGAATAACAGATACGCAGTATTTT. It translates to CASSAANRITDTQYF.